This T cell receptor beta chain appears in the sequencing data of a study of T cell changes during pregnancy in multiple sclerosis. The V gene lost 4 bases and the J gene lost 3 bases, with 14 bases spanning the gap. Germline V lookup: CDR1 SGHDT, CDR2 YYEEEE. The CDR3 has 14 amino acids. Clones were sequenced by immunoSEQ multiplex PCR, and TCRdb holds only the in-frame ones, with some missing. The sample holds tens of thousands of clones, more than 85% seen once. The J gene is TRBJ2-7, the V gene TRBV5-6; a weak D match, TRBD1 (5 bases). The specimen comprised CD8+ T cells from peripheral blood mononuclear cells, sampled after pregnancy. This TCR was recovered from a female donor with multiple sclerosis, enrolled in a pregnancy study. In nucleotides, the CDR3 is TGTGCCAGCAGCGACATGGGCAGGGACTACGAGCAGTACTTC. This gives the protein CASSDMGRDYEQYF.